These 20 T cell receptor beta chains originate from one sample sequenced in a study of T cell responses to AZD1222 COVID-19 vaccine. Assay used: immunoSEQ multiplex PCR; TCRdb lists only in-frame clones, some missing. The sample comprises roughly 120,000 clones, 87% of which are singletons, and roughly 7.4% rests with the top ten. The source was peripheral blood, collected on day 0 of AZD1222 vaccination. These receptors all stem from an adult in good health.

Ten or more counts support this clone. The chain uses TRBV5-1 and TRBJ2-7, with TRBD1 matching 8 bases. The trim removed 0 bases at V and 3 bases at J, leaving 2 bases unmatched. The length of the CDR3 is 14 residues. CDR1 and CDR2 (germline): SGHRS, YFSETQ. The DNA for the CDR3 is TGCGCCAGCAGCTTGGGACAGGGGCACTACGAGCAGTACTTC. Protein sequence: CASSLGQGHYEQYF.

This clone appeared a single time. The genes are TRBV27 and TRBJ2-7, with 9 bases that match TRBD1. Unmatched junction bases numbered 6, after V lost 5 bases and J lost 4 bases. The germline CDR1 and CDR2 sequences are MNHEY and SMNVEV (reference sequence). The CDR3 contains 14 residues. The DNA of the CDR3 is TGTGCCAGCAGTACTACAGGGGGCGCGTACGAGCAGTACTTC. This sequence encodes CASSTTGGAYEQYF.

The rearrangement uses TRBV6-5 and TRBJ1-2; 7 bases are a match to TRBD1. The CDR3 is 13 amino acids. The ends lost 3 bases at V and 4 bases at J; junction bases unmatched: 2. The germline gives CDR1 MNHEY, CDR2 SVGAGI. CDR3 coding DNA: TGTGCCAGCAGTTATCAGGGGGGCTATGGCTACACCTTC. Translating gives CASSYQGGYGYTF.

The chain links TRBV5-5 to TRBJ2-4, with D perhaps TRBD1 (5 bases). The CDR3 extends over 16 amino acids. Germline-derived CDR1 and CDR2 are SGHKS and YYEKEE (reference sequence). V was pared by 0 bases and J by 7 bases, with 17 bases between. DNA of the CDR3: TGTGCCAGCAGCTTGGCAAATGGGGCTATATCGAACATTCAGTACTTC. Its protein is CASSLANGAISNIQYF.

The V call is TRBV7-2, the J call TRBJ2-7, with D possibly TRBD2 on 5 matching bases. The CDR3 is 14 residues long. The germline V gene encodes CDR1 SGHTA and CDR2 FQGNSA. The V end was cut by 0 bases, the J end by 3 bases, with 9 bases between. The DNA for the CDR3 is TGTGCCAGCAGCTTAGCGGGAGTCGGCTACGAGCAGTACTTC. It yields the protein CASSLAGVGYEQYF.

The chain couples TRBV2 to TRBJ2-2, with D perhaps TRBD1 (6 bases). Trimming stripped 4 bases from V and 0 bases from J, with 9 bases between. The CDR3 contains 15 residues. The germline V gene encodes CDR1 SNHLY and CDR2 FYNNEI. The CDR3 sequence: CASSGQGTNTGELFF. The CDR3 nucleotides are TGTGCCAGCAGTGGCCAGGGGACGAACACCGGGGAGCTGTTTTTT.

This clone was detected a few times. V and J are TRBV30 and TRBJ1-6, with D possibly matching TRBD1 (5 bases). Trimming took 2 bases from V and 10 from J, leaving 12 bases between them. The CDR3 sequence is 13 residues long. The V gene's germline CDR1 is GTSNPN and CDR2 SVGIG (reference sequence). The CDR3 nucleotides are TGTGCCTGGAGTCGAATAGGGGAATCACCCCTCCACTTT. Protein: CAWSRIGESPLHF.

V gene TRBV5-8 combines with J gene TRBJ2-3, with 8 positions matching TRBD1. The CDR3 is 18 amino acids. V was pared by 2 bases and J by 2 bases, with 13 bases of the junction left unmatched. CDR1 is SGHTS, CDR2 YDEGEE, per germline. The CDR3 coding sequence is TGTGCCAGCAGCTTCTCAGGGGGCGCCCTCCCCTTCACAGATACGCAGTATTTT. Its translation: CASSFSGGALPFTDTQYF.

The chain has TRBV30 and TRBJ2-5; 10 bases align to TRBD2. V lost 4 bases to trimming and J lost 5 bases; unmatched junction nucleotides: 4. Germline V gene lookup returns CDR1 GTSNPN and CDR2 SVGIG (reference sequence). This CDR3 region has 13 residues. The CDR3 nucleotides are TGTGCCTGGACTAGCGGGAGTAGGGAGACCCAGTACTTC. Translating it yields CAWTSGSRETQYF.

This clone was observed a handful of times. The chain couples TRBV6-5 to TRBJ2-1; D gene uncertain. The germline V gene encodes CDR1 MNHEY and CDR2 SVGAGI. CDR3 length: 13 amino acids. The ends were cut back, 7 bases at V and 4 bases at J, with 11 bases in the middle. The CDR3 DNA follows: TGTGCCAGCAACCCCGGTCCATACAATGAGCAGTTCTTC. It translates to CASNPGPYNEQFF.

Concerning this clone itself: The same CDR3 also results from other DNA sequences found in this sample. The genes are TRBV5-1 and TRBJ2-7; TRBD1 matches 8 bases. CDR1 and CDR2 from the germline V gene are SGHRS and YFSETQ. Germline trimming cut 3 bases from V and 5 bases from J; bases unmatched to any gene: 7. This CDR3 has 14 residues. The CDR3 region is CASSSGQGTHEQYF. The CDR3 coding sequence is TGCGCCAGCAGCTCCGGACAGGGTACCCACGAGCAGTACTTC. Variable domain in full (rest from reference TRBV5-1 and TRBJ2-7): KAGVTQTPRYLIKTRGQQVTLSCSPISGHRSVSWYQQTPGQGLQFLFEYFSETQRNKGNFPGRFSGRQFSNSRSEMNVSTLELGDSALYLCASSSGQGTHEQYFGPGTRLTVT.

The CDR3: CASWGQLNTEAFF. The CDR3 DNA reads as TGTGCCAGCTGGGGACAGTTGAACACTGAAGCTTTCTTT. V and J are TRBV27 and TRBJ1-1; 7 nucleotides agree with TRBD1. Trimming at V came to 8 bases and at J to 0 bases, leaving 3 bases not matched to a gene. The germline V gene encodes CDR1 MNHEY and CDR2 SMNVEV (reference sequence). The CDR3 extends over 13 amino acids.

Of note for this clone: Other DNA sequences in this sample translate to the same CDR3. The chain joins TRBV5-4 to TRBJ1-1, with D possibly TRBD1 on 6 matching bases. The length of the CDR3 is 12 residues. Germline-derived CDR1 and CDR2 are SGHNT and YYREEE (reference sequence). V was cut by 1 base and J by 5 bases, with 6 bases left in between. The DNA for the CDR3 is TGTGCCAGCAGCTTGACAGGGACTGAAGCTTTCTTT. Translation: CASSLTGTEAFF.

The CDR3 reads CASRWTGSYEQYF. The CDR3 region has the DNA TGTGCCAGCCGGTGGACAGGCTCCTACGAGCAGTACTTC. The genes are TRBV6-5 and TRBJ2-7; TRBD1 matches 7 bases. The V segment lost 8 bases and the J segment 0 bases; nucleotides outside the gene matches: 4. The CDR3 contains 13 residues. Germline loops: CDR1 MNHEY, CDR2 SVGAGI.

The V and J genes are TRBV19 and TRBJ2-1; D remains unclear. Deletions cut 3 bases from V and 0 bases from J, with 12 bases between. The CDR3 totals 16 residues. Germline V gene data show CDR1 as LNHDA and CDR2 as SQIVND (reference sequence). CDR3 protein: CASSIAPVSSYNEQFF. In DNA, the CDR3 is TGTGCCAGTAGTATCGCGCCCGTCAGCTCCTACAATGAGCAGTTCTTC.

This clone was detected once. The rearrangement joins TRBV11-2 to TRBJ2-1; maybe TRBD2 (5 bases). V was shortened by 0 bases and J by 4 bases, with 10 bases between the two germline ends. CDR1 and CDR2 from the germline V gene are SGHAT and FQNNGV. The CDR3 is 15 amino acids. CDR3 loop: CASSLDLSGYNEQFF. As DNA, the CDR3 is TGTGCCAGCAGCTTAGACCTGAGCGGATACAATGAGCAGTTCTTC.

The genes are TRBV5-6 and TRBJ2-1; 11 bases are shared with TRBD2. Germline V gene data show CDR1 as SGHDT and CDR2 as YYEEEE. This CDR3 has 15 residues. J lost 7 bases, V lost 3 bases, and 6 bases had no gene match. CDR3 bases: TGTGCCAGCAGCTCACTAGCGGGGGACGGGAATGAGCAGTTCTTC. Its protein product is CASSSLAGDGNEQFF.

The gene calls are TRBV9 and TRBJ1-2; possible D gene TRBD1, 5 bases. V shed 0 bases and J shed 3 bases, with 9 bases lying between them. CDR1 is SGDLS, CDR2 YYNGEE, per germline. The CDR3 runs 14 residues. CDR3 DNA: TGTGCCAGCAGCGTAGGGATAGGGGACTATGGCTACACCTTC. As protein: CASSVGIGDYGYTF.

The rearrangement joins TRBV19 to TRBJ2-5; 9 bases are a match to TRBD2. CDR1 LNHDA and CDR2 SQIVND come from the germline V gene (reference sequence). V lost 9 bases, J lost 2 bases, and 10 bases stayed unmatched. The CDR3 is 15 residues long. CDR3 region: CASSPMTSGQETQYF. CDR3 bases: TGTGCCAGCAGTCCGATGACTAGCGGACAAGAGACCCAGTACTTC. The full variable domain, with the rest looked up from reference TRBV19 and TRBJ2-5, is DGGITQSPKYLFRKEGQNVTLSCEQNLNHDAMYWYRQDPGQGLRLIYYSQIVNDFQKGDIAEGYSVSREKKESFPLTVTSAQKNPTAFYLCASSPMTSGQETQYFGPGTRLLVL.

The chain has TRBV23-1 and TRBJ1-6; 9 nucleotides agree with TRBD1. Being an ORF, TRBV23-1 has a function that is uncertain. The CDR3 spans 21 residues. V was clipped by 4 bases and J by 9 bases; unmatched bases: 25. Here the CDR3 DNA reads TGCGCCAGCAGTCCCTCCCGGGACAGGGACCGGTGGTGGTGGGCCCTTTCACCCCTCCACTTT. Amino acid sequence: CASSPSRDRDRWWWALSPLHF.